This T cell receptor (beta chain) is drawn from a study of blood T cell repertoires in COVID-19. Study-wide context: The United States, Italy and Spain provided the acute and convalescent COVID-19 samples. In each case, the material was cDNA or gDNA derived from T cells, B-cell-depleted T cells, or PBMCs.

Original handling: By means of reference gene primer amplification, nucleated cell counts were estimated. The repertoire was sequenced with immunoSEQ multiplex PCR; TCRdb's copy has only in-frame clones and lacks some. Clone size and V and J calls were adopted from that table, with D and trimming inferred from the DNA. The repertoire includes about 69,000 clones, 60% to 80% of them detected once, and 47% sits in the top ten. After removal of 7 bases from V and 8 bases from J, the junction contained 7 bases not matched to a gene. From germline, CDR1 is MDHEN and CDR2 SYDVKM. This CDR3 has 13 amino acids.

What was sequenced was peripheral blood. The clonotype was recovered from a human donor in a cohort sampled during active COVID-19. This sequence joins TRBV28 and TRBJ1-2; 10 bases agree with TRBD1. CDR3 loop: CASMIGTGDGYTF. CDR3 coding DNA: TGTGCCAGCATGATCGGGACAGGGGACGGCTACACCTTC.